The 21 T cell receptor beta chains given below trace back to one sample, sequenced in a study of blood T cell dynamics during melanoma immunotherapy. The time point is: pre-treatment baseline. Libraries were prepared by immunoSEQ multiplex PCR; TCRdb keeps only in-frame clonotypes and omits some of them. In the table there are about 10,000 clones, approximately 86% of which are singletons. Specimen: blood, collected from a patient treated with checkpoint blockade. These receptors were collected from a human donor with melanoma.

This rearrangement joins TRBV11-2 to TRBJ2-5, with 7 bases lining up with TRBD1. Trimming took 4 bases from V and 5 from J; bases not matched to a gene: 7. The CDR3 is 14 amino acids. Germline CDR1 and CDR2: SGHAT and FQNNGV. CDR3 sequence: CASSSTGRRETQYF. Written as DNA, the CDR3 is TGTGCCAGCAGCTCGACAGGGCGGCGGGAGACCCAGTACTTC.

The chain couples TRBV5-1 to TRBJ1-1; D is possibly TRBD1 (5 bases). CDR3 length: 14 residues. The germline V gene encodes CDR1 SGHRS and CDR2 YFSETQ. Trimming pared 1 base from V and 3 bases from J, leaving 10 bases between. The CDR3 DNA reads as TGCGCCAGCAGCTTGCGGGTGGGGGACACTGAAGCTTTCTTT. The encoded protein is CASSLRVGDTEAFF.

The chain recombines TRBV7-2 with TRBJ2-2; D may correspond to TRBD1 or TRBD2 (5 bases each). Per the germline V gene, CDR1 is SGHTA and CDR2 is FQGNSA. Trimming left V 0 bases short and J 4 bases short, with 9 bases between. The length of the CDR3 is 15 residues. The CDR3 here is CASSLAGGGTGELFF. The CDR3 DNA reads TGTGCCAGCAGCTTAGCGGGTGGGGGCACCGGGGAGCTGTTTTTT.

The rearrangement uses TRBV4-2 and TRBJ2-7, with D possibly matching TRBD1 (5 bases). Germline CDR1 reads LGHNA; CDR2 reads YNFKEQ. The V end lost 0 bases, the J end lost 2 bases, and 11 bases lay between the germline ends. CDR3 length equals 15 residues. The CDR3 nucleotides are TGTGCCAGCAGCCAAGATTCTACAGGAACCTACGAGCAGTACTTC. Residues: CASSQDSTGTYEQYF.

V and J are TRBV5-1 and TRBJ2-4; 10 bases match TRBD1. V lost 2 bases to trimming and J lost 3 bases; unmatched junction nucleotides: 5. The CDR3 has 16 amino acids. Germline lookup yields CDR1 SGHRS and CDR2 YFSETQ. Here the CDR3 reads CASSFGQGVVKNIQYF. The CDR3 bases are TGCGCCAGCAGCTTTGGACAGGGGGTGGTCAAAAACATTCAGTACTTC.

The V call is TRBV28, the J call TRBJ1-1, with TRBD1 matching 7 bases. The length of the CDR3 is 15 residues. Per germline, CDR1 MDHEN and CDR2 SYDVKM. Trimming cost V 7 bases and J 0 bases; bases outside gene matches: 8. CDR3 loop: CASNGDSYLNTEAFF. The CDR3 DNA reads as TGTGCCAGCAATGGGGACAGCTACTTGAACACTGAAGCTTTCTTT. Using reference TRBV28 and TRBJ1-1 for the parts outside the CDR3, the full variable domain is DVKVTQSSRYLVKRTGEKVFLECVQDMDHENMFWYRQDPGLGLRLIYFSYDVKMKEKGDIPEGYSVSREKKERFSLILESASTNQTSMYLCASNGDSYLNTEAFFGQGTRLTVV.

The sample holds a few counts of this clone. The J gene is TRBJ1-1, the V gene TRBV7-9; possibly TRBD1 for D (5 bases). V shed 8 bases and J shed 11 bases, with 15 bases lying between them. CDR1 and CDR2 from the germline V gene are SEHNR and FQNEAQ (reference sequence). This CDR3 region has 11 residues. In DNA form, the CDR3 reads TGTGCCAGCGACCGGGGGGATGAGGCTTTCTTT. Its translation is CASDRGDEAFF.

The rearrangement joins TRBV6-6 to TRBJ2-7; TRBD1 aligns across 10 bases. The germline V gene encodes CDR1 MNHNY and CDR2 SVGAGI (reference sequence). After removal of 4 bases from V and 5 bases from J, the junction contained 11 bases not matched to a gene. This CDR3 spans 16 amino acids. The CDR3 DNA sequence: TGTGCCAGCAGTTCCCCAGGACAGGGGGTAGGAAACGAGCAGTACTTC. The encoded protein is CASSSPGQGVGNEQYF.

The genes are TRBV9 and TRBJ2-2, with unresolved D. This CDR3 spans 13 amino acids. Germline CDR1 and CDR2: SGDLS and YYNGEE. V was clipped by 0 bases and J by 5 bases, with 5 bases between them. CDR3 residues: CASSVEVTGELFF. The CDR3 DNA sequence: TGTGCCAGCAGCGTAGAGGTAACCGGGGAGCTGTTTTTT.

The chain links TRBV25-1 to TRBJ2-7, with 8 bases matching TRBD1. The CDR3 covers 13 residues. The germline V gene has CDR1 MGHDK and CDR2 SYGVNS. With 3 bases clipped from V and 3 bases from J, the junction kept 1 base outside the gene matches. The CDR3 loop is CASSDRGHYEQYF. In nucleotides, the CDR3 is TGTGCCAGCAGTGACAGGGGGCACTACGAGCAGTACTTC.

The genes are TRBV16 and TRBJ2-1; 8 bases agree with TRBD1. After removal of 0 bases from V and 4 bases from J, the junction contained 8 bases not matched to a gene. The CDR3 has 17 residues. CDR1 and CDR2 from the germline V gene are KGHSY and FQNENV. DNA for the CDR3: TGTGCCAGCAGCCAATCGTCGGCAGGGGGCTCGTACAATGAGCAGTTCTTC. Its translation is CASSQSSAGGSYNEQFF.

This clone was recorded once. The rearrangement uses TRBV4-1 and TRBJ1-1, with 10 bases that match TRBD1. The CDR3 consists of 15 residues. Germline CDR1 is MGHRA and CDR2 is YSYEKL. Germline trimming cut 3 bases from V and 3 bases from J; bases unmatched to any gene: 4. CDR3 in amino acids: CASSHGQGVDTEAFF. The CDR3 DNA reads TGCGCCAGCAGCCACGGACAGGGGGTCGACACTGAAGCTTTCTTT.

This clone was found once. CDR3 sequence (DNA): TGTGCCAGCAGCGAGAAAGGGGAAGCTTTCTTT. This encodes CASSEKGEAFF. V gene TRBV14 combines with J gene TRBJ1-1; D remains ambiguous. The CDR3 consists of 11 residues. Looked up from germline, CDR1 is SGHDN and CDR2 is FVKESK. V lost 5 bases, J lost 8 bases, and 9 bases lay in between.

This CDR3 is CSVGEGYNEKLFF. DNA for the CDR3: TGCAGCGTCGGAGAAGGGTATAATGAAAAACTGTTTTTT. The chain links TRBV29-1 to TRBJ1-4; D uncertain. The CDR3 runs 13 residues. V lost 6 bases, J lost 4 bases, and 12 bases lay in between. The germline V gene encodes CDR1 SQVTM and CDR2 ANQGSEA.

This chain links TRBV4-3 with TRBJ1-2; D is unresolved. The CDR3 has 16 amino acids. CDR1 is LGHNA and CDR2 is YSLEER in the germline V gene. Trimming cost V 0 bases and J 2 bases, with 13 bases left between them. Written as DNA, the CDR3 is TGCGCCAGCAGCCAAGAGCATTCCCGACGGAACTATGGCTACACCTTC. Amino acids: CASSQEHSRRNYGYTF.

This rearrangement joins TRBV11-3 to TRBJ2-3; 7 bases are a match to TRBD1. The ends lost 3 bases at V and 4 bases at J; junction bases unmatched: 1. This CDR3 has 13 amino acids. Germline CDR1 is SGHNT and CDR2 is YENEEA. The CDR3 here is CASSFTGADTQYF. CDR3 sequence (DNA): TGTGCCAGCAGCTTTACAGGGGCAGATACGCAGTATTTT.

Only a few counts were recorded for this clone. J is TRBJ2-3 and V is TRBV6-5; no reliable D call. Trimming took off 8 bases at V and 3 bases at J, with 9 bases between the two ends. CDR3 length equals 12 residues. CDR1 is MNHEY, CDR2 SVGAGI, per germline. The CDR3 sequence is CASQSTTDTQYF. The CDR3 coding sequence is TGTGCCAGCCAAAGTACGACAGATACGCAGTATTTT.

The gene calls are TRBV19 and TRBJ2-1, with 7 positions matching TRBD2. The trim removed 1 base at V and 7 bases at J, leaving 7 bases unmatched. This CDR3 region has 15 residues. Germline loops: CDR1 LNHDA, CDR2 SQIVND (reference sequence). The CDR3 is CASSIVPSGLNEQFF. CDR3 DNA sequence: TGTGCCAGTAGTATAGTCCCTAGCGGTCTTAATGAGCAGTTCTTC.

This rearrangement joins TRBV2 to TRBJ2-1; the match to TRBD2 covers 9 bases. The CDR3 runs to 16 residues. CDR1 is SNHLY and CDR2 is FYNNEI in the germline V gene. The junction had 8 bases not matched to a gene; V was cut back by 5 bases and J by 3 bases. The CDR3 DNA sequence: TGTGCCAGCAGTCGTTTAGCGGGAGTCGTCTACAATGAGCAGTTCTTC. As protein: CASSRLAGVVYNEQFF.

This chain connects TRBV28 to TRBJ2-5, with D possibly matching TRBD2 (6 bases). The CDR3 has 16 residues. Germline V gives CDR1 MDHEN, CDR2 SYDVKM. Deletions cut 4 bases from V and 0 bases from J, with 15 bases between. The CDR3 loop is CASSSYSTSNQETQYF. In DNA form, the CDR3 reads TGTGCCAGCAGTTCCTACTCCACTAGCAACCAAGAGACCCAGTACTTC.

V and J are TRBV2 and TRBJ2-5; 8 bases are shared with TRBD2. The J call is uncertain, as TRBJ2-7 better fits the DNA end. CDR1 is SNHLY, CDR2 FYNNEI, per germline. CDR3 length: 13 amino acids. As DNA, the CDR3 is TGTGCCAGCCGGGTCAGCGGGAGCTACGAGCAGTACTTC. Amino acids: CASRVSGSYEQYF.